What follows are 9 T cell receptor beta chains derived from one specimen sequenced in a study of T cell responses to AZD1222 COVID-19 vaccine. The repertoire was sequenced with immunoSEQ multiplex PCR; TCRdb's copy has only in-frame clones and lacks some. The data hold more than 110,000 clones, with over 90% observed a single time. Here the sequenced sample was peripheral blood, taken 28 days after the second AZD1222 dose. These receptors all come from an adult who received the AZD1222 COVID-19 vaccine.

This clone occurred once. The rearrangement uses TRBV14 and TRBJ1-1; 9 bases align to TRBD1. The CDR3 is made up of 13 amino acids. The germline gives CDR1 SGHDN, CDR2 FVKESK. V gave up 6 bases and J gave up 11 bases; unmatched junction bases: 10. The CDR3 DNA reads TGTGCCAGCAGGGATACAGGGGGCAAGGTTGCTTTCTTT. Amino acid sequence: CASRDTGGKVAFF.

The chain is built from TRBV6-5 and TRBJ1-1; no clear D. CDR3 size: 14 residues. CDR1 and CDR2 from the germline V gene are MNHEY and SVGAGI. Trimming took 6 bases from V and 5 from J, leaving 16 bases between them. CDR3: CASRSMATGTEAFF. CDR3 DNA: TGTGCCAGCAGATCGATGGCAACGGGTACTGAAGCTTTCTTT.

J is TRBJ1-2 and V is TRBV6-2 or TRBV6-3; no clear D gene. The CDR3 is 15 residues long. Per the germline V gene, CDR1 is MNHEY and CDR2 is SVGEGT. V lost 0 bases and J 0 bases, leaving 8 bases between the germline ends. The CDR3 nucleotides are TGTGCCAGCAGTTACTCGAGGGTTTCTAACTATGGCTACACCTTC. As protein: CASSYSRVSNYGYTF.

CDR3 sequence (DNA): TGTGCCAGCAGCTTGCGGCAGGGGGCGGTTCAGCCCCAGCATTTT. Residues: CASSLRQGAVQPQHF. The chain carries TRBV5-8 and TRBJ1-5; TRBD1 matches at 8 bases. Germline trimming cut 1 base from V and 6 bases from J; bases unmatched to any gene: 6. Per germline, CDR1 SGHTS and CDR2 YDEGEE. The CDR3 totals 15 residues.

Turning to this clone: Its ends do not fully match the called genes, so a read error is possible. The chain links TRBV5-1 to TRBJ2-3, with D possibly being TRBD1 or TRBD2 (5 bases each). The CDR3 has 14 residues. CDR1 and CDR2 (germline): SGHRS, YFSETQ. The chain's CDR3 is CASRLGESTDTQYF. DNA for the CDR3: TGCGCCAGCAGATTGGGGGAAAGCACAGATACGCAGTATTTT. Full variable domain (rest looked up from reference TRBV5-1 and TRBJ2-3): KAGVTQTPRYLIKTRGQQVTLSCSPISGHRSVSWYQQTPGQGLQFLFEYFSETQRNKGNFPGRFSGRQFSNSRSEMNVSTLELGDSALYLCASRLGESTDTQYFGPGTRLTVL.

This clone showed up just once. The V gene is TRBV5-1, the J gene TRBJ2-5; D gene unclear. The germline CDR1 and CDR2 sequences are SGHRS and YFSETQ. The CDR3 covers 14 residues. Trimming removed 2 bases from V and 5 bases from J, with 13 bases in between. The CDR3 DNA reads TGCGCCAGCAGCTTAGGGCCCAACGGGGAGACCCAGTACTTC. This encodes CASSLGPNGETQYF.

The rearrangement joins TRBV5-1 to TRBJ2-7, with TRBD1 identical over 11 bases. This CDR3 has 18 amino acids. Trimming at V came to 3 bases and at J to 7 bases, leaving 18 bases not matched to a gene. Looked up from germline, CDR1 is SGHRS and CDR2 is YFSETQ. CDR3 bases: TGCGCCAGCAGCTCCGGGACAGGGGGGCTCTCGGGATCTCGAGAGCAGTACTTC. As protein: CASSSGTGGLSGSREQYF.

The chain's CDR3 is CASSYSIGEQFF. The CDR3 region has the DNA TGTGCCAGCAGCTACTCGATAGGTGAGCAGTTCTTC. This rearrangement joins TRBV11-2 to TRBJ2-1; D is unresolved. Trimming took 4 bases from V and 9 from J, leaving 10 bases between them. Germline lookup yields CDR1 SGHAT and CDR2 FQNNGV. CDR3 length equals 12 residues.

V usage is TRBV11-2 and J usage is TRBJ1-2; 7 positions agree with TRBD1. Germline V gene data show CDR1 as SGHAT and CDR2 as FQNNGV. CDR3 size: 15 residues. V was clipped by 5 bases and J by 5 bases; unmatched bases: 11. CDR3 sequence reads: CASSRVQGQPYGYTF. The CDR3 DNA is TGTGCCAGCAGCCGAGTGCAGGGACAGCCTTATGGCTACACCTTC.